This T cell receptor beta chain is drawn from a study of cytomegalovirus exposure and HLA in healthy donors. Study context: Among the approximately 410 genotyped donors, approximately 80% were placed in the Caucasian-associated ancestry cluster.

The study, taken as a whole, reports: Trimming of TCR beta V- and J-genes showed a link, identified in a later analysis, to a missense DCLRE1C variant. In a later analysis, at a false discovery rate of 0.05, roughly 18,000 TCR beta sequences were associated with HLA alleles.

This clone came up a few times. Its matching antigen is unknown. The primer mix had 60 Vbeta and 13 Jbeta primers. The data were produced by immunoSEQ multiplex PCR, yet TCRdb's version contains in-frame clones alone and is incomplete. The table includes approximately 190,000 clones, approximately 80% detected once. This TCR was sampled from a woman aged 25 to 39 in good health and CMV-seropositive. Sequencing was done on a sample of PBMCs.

The CDR3 nucleotides read TGTGCCATTGCAGGAGGGAATGAGCAGTTCTTC. Translating it yields CAIAGGNEQFF. V is TRBV10-3 and J is TRBJ2-1; D perhaps matches TRBD2 (6 bases). The V gene lost 9 bases and the J gene lost 7 bases, with 10 bases spanning the gap. The CDR3 extends over 11 amino acids. The V gene's germline CDR1 is ENHRY and CDR2 SYGVKD.